The rows below give T cell receptor beta chains drawn from one sample of a study of blood T cell repertoires in COVID-19. TCRdb keeps only in-frame clones here, not all; method: immunoSEQ multiplex PCR. The sample carries 490,000 or so clones, approximately 90% recorded once. The specimen was PBMCs or T cells enriched from blood (not recorded which). Receptors originate from a woman between 35 and 50 years old who had recovered from COVID-19. The CDR3 runs from the conserved cysteine through the conserved F or W. Fields, in order: D gene, J gene, V gene, clone size, CDR3 DNA, CDR3 protein. D genes are given only for firm matches. Size values are once, few and many counts, or a class for expanded clones, and some rows have none.

>-|TRBJ1-4|TRBV19|few
TGTGCCAGTAGTCCTTGGACAGCCACGGAGGAAAAACTGTTTTTT
CASSPWTATEEKLFF
>TRBD2|TRBJ2-3|TRBV11-2|-
TGTGCCAGCAGCTTAGGAGCGGGAGGGCCAATAGATACGCAGTATTTT
CASSLGAGGPIDTQYF
>TRBD1|TRBJ1-2|TRBV5-4|few
TGTGCCAGCAGCTCCACGACAGGGAAGGGTGGCTACACCTTC
CASSSTTGKGGYTF
>TRBD2|TRBJ2-5|TRBV6-2/TRBV6-3|-
TGTGCCAGCAGTGACGGGACTAGCGGGGGAGAGACCCAGTACTTC
CASSDGTSGGETQYF
>TRBD1|TRBJ2-2|TRBV19|-
TGTGCCAGTAGTCTCAGGGGGCTAGACACCGGGGAGCTGTTTTTT
CASSLRGLDTGELFF
>-|TRBJ2-1|TRBV6-5|-
TGTGCCAGCAGGCCAGGAGGTGGAAAAGAGCAGTTCTTC
CASRPGGGKEQFF
>TRBD1|TRBJ2-7|TRBV10-3|-
TGTGCCACCGGACAGGGGAAAAACTACGAGCAGTACTTC
CATGQGKNYEQYF
>-|TRBJ2-1|TRBV9|once
TGTGCCAGCAGCGTAGACGGTGAAACCTACAATGAGCAGTTCTTC
CASSVDGETYNEQFF
>-|TRBJ2-1|TRBV7-6|-
TGTGCCAGCAGCTTAGAGGTGAGGAGCTCCTACAATGAGCAGTTCTTC
CASSLEVRSSYNEQFF
>-|TRBJ1-5|TRBV19|few
TGTGCCAGTAGTTACGACAGGTATAGCAATCAGCCCCAGCATTTT
CASSYDRYSNQPQHF
>-|TRBJ2-1|TRBV7-9|-
TGTGCCAGCAGCTTCGTGGCCTCTAGTGAGCAGTTCTTC
CASSFVASSEQFF
>-|TRBJ1-1|TRBV20-1|-
TGCAGTGCTAGTGCGGGTCCTGAAGCTTTCTTT
CSASAGPEAFF
>-|TRBJ1-5|TRBV20-1|-
TGCAGTGCTAGTGCGGGCGCCCAGGGCCTGAGCAATCAGCCCCAGCATTTT
CSASAGAQGLSNQPQHF
>-|TRBJ2-7|TRBV19|-
TGTGCCAGTAGTGGGACAATCAAGTGGAACGAGCAGTACTTC
CASSGTIKWNEQYF
>TRBD2|TRBJ2-7|TRBV12-5|-
TGTGCTAGTGGTTATCTAGCGGGCGAGCAGTACTTC
CASGYLAGEQYF
>-|TRBJ1-3|TRBV6-5|-
TGTGCCAGCAGCCGCAGCCAACAGAACACCATATATTTT
CASSRSQQNTIYF
>-|TRBJ1-5|TRBV15|-
TGTGCCACCAGCAGAGATTGGGGGGGGTACAATCAGCCCCAGCATTTT
CATSRDWGGYNQPQHF
>-|TRBJ1-2|TRBV9|-
TGTGCCAGCAGCGTGACAGGCCTCTATGGCTACACCTTC
CASSVTGLYGYTF
>TRBD2|TRBJ2-5|TRBV25-1|-
TGTGCCAGCAGTGATACTAGCGGGCAAGAGACCCAGTACTTC
CASSDTSGQETQYF
>TRBD1|TRBJ1-5|TRBV3-1/TRBV3-2|-
TGTGCCAGCAGCCAAAACAGGGGGCCTCAGCCCCAGCATTTT
CASSQNRGPQPQHF
>-|TRBJ2-1|TRBV5-6|-
TGTGCCAGCAGCGCGTTGCGACTCCTAGCAGTCGATGAGCAGTTCTTC
CASSALRLLAVDEQFF
>-|TRBJ2-1|TRBV4-3|-
TGCGCCAGCAGCCAAGACTCCCAGTACAATGAGCAGTTCTTC
CASSQDSQYNEQFF
>TRBD2|TRBJ2-1|TRBV19|once
TGTGCCAGTAGCTCGGAGAGCGGGACCTACAATGAGCAGTTCTTC
CASSSESGTYNEQFF
>-|TRBJ1-1|TRBV19|-
TGTGCCAGTAGTATTCTCCCTTCGAACACTGAAGCTTTCTTT
CASSILPSNTEAFF
>-|TRBJ1-2|TRBV4-3|-
TGCGCCAGCAGCCAAGATCAACAGGATGGCTATGGCTACACCTTC
CASSQDQQDGYGYTF
>-|TRBJ1-3|TRBV6-2/TRBV6-3|-
TGTGCCAGCAGTTACAACCGGGGCTCTGGAAACACCATATATTTT
CASSYNRGSGNTIYF
>-|TRBJ2-7|TRBV9|-
TGTGCCAGCAGCCGGAGGTTGGCGGGCGAGCAGTACTTC
CASSRRLAGEQYF
>TRBD2|TRBJ2-7|TRBV19|-
TGTGCCAGTAGTAGGCTAGCGGGCCACGAGCAGTACTTC
CASSRLAGHEQYF
>-|TRBJ1-1|TRBV24-1|-
TGTGCCACCAGTCGGGGTTCGACCACTGAAGCTTTCTTT
CATSRGSTTEAFF
>TRBD1|TRBJ1-1|TRBV11-1|-
TGTGCCAGCAGCTTGACAGGGGGAACTGAAGCTTTCTTT
CASSLTGGTEAFF
>TRBD1|TRBJ1-4|TRBV12-5|once
TGTGCTAGTGGTTGGGGACAGGGGGCACATGAAAAACTGTTTTTT
CASGWGQGAHEKLFF
>-|TRBJ1-2|TRBV12-3/TRBV12-4|once
TGTGCCACCCTTATGGGGGGAGGCTATGGCTACACCTTC
CATLMGGGYGYTF